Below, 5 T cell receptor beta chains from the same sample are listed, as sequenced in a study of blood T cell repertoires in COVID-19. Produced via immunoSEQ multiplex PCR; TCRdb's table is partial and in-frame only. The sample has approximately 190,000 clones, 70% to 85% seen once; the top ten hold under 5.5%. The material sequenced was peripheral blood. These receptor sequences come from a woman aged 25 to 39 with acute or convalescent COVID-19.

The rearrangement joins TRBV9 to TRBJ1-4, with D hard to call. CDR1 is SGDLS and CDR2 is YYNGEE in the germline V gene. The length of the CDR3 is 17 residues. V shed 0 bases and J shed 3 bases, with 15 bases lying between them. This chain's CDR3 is CASSVEGKGRANEKLFF. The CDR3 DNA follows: TGTGCCAGCAGCGTAGAAGGCAAAGGGAGGGCTAATGAAAAACTGTTTTTT.

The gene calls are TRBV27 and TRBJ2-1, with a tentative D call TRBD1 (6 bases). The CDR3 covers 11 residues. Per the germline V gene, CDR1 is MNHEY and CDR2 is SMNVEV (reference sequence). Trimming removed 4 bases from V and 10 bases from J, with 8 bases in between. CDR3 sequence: CASSYGTEQFF. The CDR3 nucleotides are TGTGCCAGCAGTTATGGGACAGAGCAGTTCTTC.

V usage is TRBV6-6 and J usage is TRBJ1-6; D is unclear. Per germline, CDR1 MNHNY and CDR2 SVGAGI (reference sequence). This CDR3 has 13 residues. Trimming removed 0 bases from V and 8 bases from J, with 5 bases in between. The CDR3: CASSYSSDSPLHF. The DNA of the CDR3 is TGTGCCAGCAGTTACTCCTCCGATTCACCCCTCCACTTT.

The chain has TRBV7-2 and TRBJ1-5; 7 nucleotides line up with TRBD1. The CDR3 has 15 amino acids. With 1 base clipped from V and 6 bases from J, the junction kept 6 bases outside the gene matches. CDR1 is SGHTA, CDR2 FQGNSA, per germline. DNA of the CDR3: TGTGCCAGCAGCTTAGTAGGGGGCGCCGGTCAGCCCCAGCATTTT. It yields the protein CASSLVGGAGQPQHF.

CDR3 nucleotides: TGTGCCAGCAGCTTACGGCCAGGGGGCGCTTCCCACGAGCAGTACTTC. Translating gives CASSLRPGGASHEQYF. The rearrangement joins TRBV7-2 to TRBJ2-7; 8 nucleotides agree with TRBD1. In germline, CDR1 is SGHTA, CDR2 FQGNSA. CDR3 length equals 16 residues. Unmatched junction bases numbered 11, after V lost 2 bases and J lost 5 bases.